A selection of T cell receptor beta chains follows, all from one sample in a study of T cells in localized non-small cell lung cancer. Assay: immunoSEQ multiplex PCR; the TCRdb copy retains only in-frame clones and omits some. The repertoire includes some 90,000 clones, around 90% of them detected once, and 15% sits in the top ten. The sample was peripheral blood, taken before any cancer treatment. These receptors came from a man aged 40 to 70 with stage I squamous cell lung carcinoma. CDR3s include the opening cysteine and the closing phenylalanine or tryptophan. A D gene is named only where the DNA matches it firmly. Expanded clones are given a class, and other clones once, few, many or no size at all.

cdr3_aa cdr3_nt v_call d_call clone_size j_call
CASSSQETGWTYEQYF TGTGCCAGCAGCTCTCAGGAGACAGGGTGGACCTACGAGCAGTACTTC TRBV11-3 TRBD1 - TRBJ2-7
CASSPLGDLRETQYF TGTGCCAGCAGCCCGTTAGGGGACTTACGAGAGACCCAGTACTTC TRBV9 - - TRBJ2-5
CASGVYEQYF TGTGCCAGCGGAGTCTACGAGCAGTACTTC TRBV28 - - TRBJ2-7
CASRRGLAGDNEQFF TGCGCCAGCAGACGAGGACTAGCGGGGGACAATGAGCAGTTCTTC TRBV4-1 TRBD2 few TRBJ2-1
CASSQDGPSGGFVNEQFF TGCGCCAGCAGCCAAGATGGCCCTAGCGGGGGGTTCGTTAATGAGCAGTTCTTC TRBV4-3 TRBD2 - TRBJ2-1
CASSITTDSGANVLTF TGTGCCAGCTCAATTACGACAGACTCTGGGGCCAACGTCCTGACTTTC TRBV18 - few TRBJ2-6
CASSSKPRGHQETQYF TGTGCCAGCAGCTCAAAACCGCGGGGCCACCAAGAGACCCAGTACTTC TRBV7-7 - - TRBJ2-5
CASSRTGGQPQHF TGTGCCAGCAGTCGGACAGGGGGTCAGCCCCAGCATTTT TRBV7-8 TRBD1 - TRBJ1-5
CASSSPTTNEKLFF TGTGCCAGCAGTTCCCCAACAACTAATGAAAAACTGTTTTTT TRBV28 - - TRBJ1-4
CASSQLAGGPYDYEQYF TGTGCCAGCAGCCAACTAGCGGGGGGCCCCTATGATTACGAGCAGTACTTC TRBV14 TRBD2 - TRBJ2-7
CASSFGASGASKNIQYF TGTGCCAGCAGCTTCGGGGCTAGCGGGGCGAGCAAAAACATTCAGTACTTC TRBV5-4 TRBD2 once TRBJ2-4
CAWSLRGTSEKLFF TGTGCCTGGAGCCTGCGCGGGACCTCTGAAAAACTGTTTTTT TRBV30 - few TRBJ1-4
CASSLMEGRTETQYF TGTGCCAGCAGCTTAATGGAGGGTCGAACGGAGACCCAGTACTTC TRBV11-2 - - TRBJ2-5
CASSEGQGYGYTF TGTGCCAGCAGCGAGGGACAGGGTTACGGCTACACCTTC TRBV5-4 TRBD1 - TRBJ1-2
CASSYSNPALNTEAFF TGTGCCAGCAGTTACTCGAATCCAGCTTTGAACACTGAAGCTTTCTTT TRBV6-5 - - TRBJ1-1
CASSTTGSTEAFF TGTGCCAGCAGCACCACAGGGAGCACTGAAGCTTTCTTT TRBV9 - - TRBJ1-1
CASSQDKGPQHF TGCGCCAGCAGCCAAGATAAAGGGCCCCAGCATTTT TRBV4-1 - once TRBJ1-5
CASSLGQGVGQPQHF TGTGCCAGCAGCCTCGGACAGGGAGTGGGTCAGCCCCAGCATTTT TRBV7-8 TRBD1 - TRBJ1-5
CASSPLQYEQFF TGTGCCAGCAGCCCCCTTCAGTACGAGCAGTTCTTC TRBV7-6 - - TRBJ2-1
CASSSGGTVNEQFF TGTGCCAGCAGTTCAGGGGGGACAGTAAATGAGCAGTTCTTC TRBV6-1 - once TRBJ2-1
CASSVGGAYGYTF TGTGCCAGCAGCGTTGGGGGAGCCTATGGCTACACCTTC TRBV5-6 - - TRBJ1-2
CASSSSLLAQAYNEQFF TGCGCCAGCAGCTCCTCACTTCTAGCGCAAGCCTACAATGAGCAGTTCTTC TRBV5-1 - - TRBJ2-1
CASSSQGDDTGELFF TGCGCCAGCAGCTCACAGGGGGATGACACCGGGGAGCTGTTTTTT TRBV5-1 TRBD1 - TRBJ2-2
CASSAWWDSNQPQHF TGTGCCAGCAGCGCCTGGTGGGATAGCAATCAGCCCCAGCATTTT TRBV9 - - TRBJ1-5
CASSLRLQVNEKLFF TGCGCCAGCAGCTTGCGGTTACAGGTTAATGAAAAACTGTTTTTT TRBV5-1 - - TRBJ1-4
CAISYRGLDNSPLHF TGTGCCATCAGCTACAGGGGGCTTGATAATTCACCCCTCCACTTT TRBV10-3 TRBD1 once TRBJ1-6
CSVARGNNYGYTF TGCAGCGTTGCTCGGGGAAATAACTATGGCTACACCTTC TRBV29-1 - - TRBJ1-2
CSADGDREAFF TGCAGTGCTGATGGGGACCGCGAAGCTTTCTTT TRBV20-1 - - TRBJ1-1
CASSSLTGMNTEAFF TGCGCCAGCAGCTCATTGACAGGGATGAACACTGAAGCTTTCTTT TRBV5-1 TRBD1 - TRBJ1-1
CASSGDSGETQYF TGTGCCAGCAGTGGGGACAGTGGAGAGACCCAGTACTTC TRBV2 TRBD1 - TRBJ2-5
CASSFTLTGTYEQYF TGTGCCAGCAGCTTCACGTTGACAGGGACCTACGAGCAGTACTTC TRBV5-4 TRBD1 - TRBJ2-7
CASSRFNRGGGTEAFF TGTGCCAGCAGCCGATTTAACAGGGGTGGCGGCACTGAAGCTTTCTTT TRBV5-4 TRBD1 - TRBJ1-1
CSVFSGQSNTEAFF TGCAGCGTTTTTTCGGGCCAGTCGAACACTGAAGCTTTCTTT TRBV29-1 - - TRBJ1-1
CASSQGGLAGDEQFF TGCGCCAGCAGCCAAGGGGGACTAGCGGGGGACGAGCAGTTCTTC TRBV4-3 TRBD2 - TRBJ2-1
CASSQGITYEQYF TGTGCCAGCAGTCAGGGAATAACCTACGAGCAGTACTTC TRBV6-5 - - TRBJ2-7
CASSLEGNYGYTF TGTGCCAGCAGCCTGGAGGGCAACTATGGCTACACCTTC TRBV5-4 - - TRBJ1-2
CASSLPIGQGAKNTEAFF TGCGCCAGCAGCTTGCCAATCGGACAGGGGGCGAAGAACACTGAAGCTTTCTTT TRBV5-1 TRBD1 - TRBJ1-1
CAIRYSSGGSSTGELFF TGTGCCATCAGATACAGTAGCGGGGGGTCTTCCACCGGGGAGCTGTTTTTT TRBV10-3 TRBD2 - TRBJ2-2
CASSLGRGHQPQHF TGTGCCAGCAGTTTAGGCAGGGGCCATCAGCCCCAGCATTTT TRBV27 - - TRBJ1-5
CASSRTGAVQPQHF TGTGCCAGTAGCCGGACAGGGGCGGTCCAGCCCCAGCATTTT TRBV19 TRBD1 - TRBJ1-5
CASSVPDRVEQYF TGTGCCAGCAGTGTTCCAGACAGGGTCGAGCAGTACTTC TRBV28 TRBD1 - TRBJ2-7
CASSMRQGSTTNEQFF TGTGCCAGTAGTATGCGACAGGGATCCACTACGAATGAGCAGTTCTTC TRBV19 TRBD1 - TRBJ2-1
CASSLDRDPETQYF TGTGCCAGCAGTCTGGACAGGGACCCAGAGACCCAGTACTTC TRBV6-6 TRBD1 - TRBJ2-5
CASSLWGPQETQYF TGTGCCAGCAGCTTGTGGGGGCCCCAAGAGACCCAGTACTTC TRBV5-6 - - TRBJ2-5
CASSFRGRSYGYTF TGCGCCAGCAGCTTCAGGGGGCGAAGCTATGGCTACACCTTC TRBV5-1 TRBD1 once TRBJ1-2
CASSTGRGGAGYTF TGTGCCAGCAGTACCGGACGGGGGGGAGCAGGCTACACCTTC TRBV28 - - TRBJ1-2
CASSSQGARHQPQHF TGTGCCAGCAGCTCACAGGGGGCCCGCCATCAGCCCCAGCATTTT TRBV6-6 TRBD1 few TRBJ1-5
CASSLGGGTGEDTQYF TGTGCCAGCAGCTTAGGAGGTGGGACAGGGGAGGATACGCAGTATTTT TRBV7-3 TRBD1 - TRBJ2-3
CASSLSLIKNTEAFF TGTGCCAGCAGCTTATCGTTAATCAAGAACACTGAAGCTTTCTTT TRBV7-9 - - TRBJ1-1
CASRRTGSGTEAFF TGTGCCAGCCGAAGGACAGGGTCGGGAACTGAAGCTTTCTTT TRBV6-1 TRBD1 - TRBJ1-1
CASSSKSQGDYEQYF TGCGCCAGCAGCTCGAAGTCCCAGGGTGACTACGAGCAGTACTTC TRBV4-1 - - TRBJ2-7
CASTPGGAQETQYF TGTGCCAGTACCCCGGGGGGGGCCCAAGAGACCCAGTACTTC TRBV19 TRBD2 - TRBJ2-5
CASMGGASYEQYF TGTGCCAGCATGGGGGGGGCCTCCTACGAGCAGTACTTC TRBV27 - - TRBJ2-7
CASSLARGNSPLHF TGTGCCAGCAGTCTAGCGAGGGGAAATTCACCCCTCCACTTT TRBV2 - - TRBJ1-6
CASKFIDMNTEAFF TGTGCCAGCAAATTCATCGACATGAACACTGAAGCTTTCTTT TRBV21-1 - - TRBJ1-1
CASSANSGSYNEQFF TGTGCCAGCAGCGCCAATTCTGGCTCCTACAATGAGCAGTTCTTC TRBV2 - - TRBJ2-1